This T cell receptor (beta chain) derives from a study of blood T cells in healthy people across ages. The CDR3 is made up of 17 amino acids. Germline values: CDR1 MNHNS, CDR2 SASEGT. V lost 6 bases to trimming and J lost 10 bases; unmatched junction nucleotides: 20. Total RNA extracted from each sample amounted to at least 5.5 micrograms. Using a J-beta primer mix together with a sample-barcoded 5' primer, a second PCR was run for roughly 7 to 12 cycles. TCRdb redid the calling of the 5' RACE reads with MiXCR, one entry per CDR3 protein. The table records roughly 1.4 million distinct CDR3 sequences, 45% to 70% of them present only once. A word on this clonotype: Being one base from a much bigger clone, this may be a read error.

The specimen sequenced was blood. The chain recombines TRBV6-1 with TRBJ2-1; TRBD2 aligns across 8 bases. The sequence was obtained from a man aged 18-30 years in good health. The DNA for the CDR3 is TGTGCCAGCAGCCGGGGGTTTCTAGCGGGCGTGGGAAAGGAGCAGTTCTTC. This encodes CASSRGFLAGVGKEQFF.